The T cell receptor (beta chain) under discussion was sequenced for a study of shared T cell receptors in the human thymus. This clone has more than one count but fewer than ten. Profiled with immunoSEQ multiplex PCR; TCRdb holds only in-frame clones, not every one. The data contain over 450,000 clones, approximately 80% of them singletons. The ends were cut back, 6 bases at V and 3 bases at J, with 20 bases in the middle. The CDR3 is 16 amino acids. Germline CDR1 is MDHEN and CDR2 is SYDVKM. These same data were also listed under a study on human thymus T cells. That paper adds: Highly overlapping thymic repertoires in unrelated individuals were reported by related research.

Specimen: thymocytes. The gene calls are TRBV28 and TRBJ1-2, with a possible D match to TRBD1 (5 bases). This clonotype was obtained from a boy in the first two years of life with a congenital heart defect. CDR3 in DNA: TGTGCCAGCAGCCCAATTGACAGTGCAGTTGACTATGGCTACACCTTC. Its translation is CASSPIDSAVDYGYTF.